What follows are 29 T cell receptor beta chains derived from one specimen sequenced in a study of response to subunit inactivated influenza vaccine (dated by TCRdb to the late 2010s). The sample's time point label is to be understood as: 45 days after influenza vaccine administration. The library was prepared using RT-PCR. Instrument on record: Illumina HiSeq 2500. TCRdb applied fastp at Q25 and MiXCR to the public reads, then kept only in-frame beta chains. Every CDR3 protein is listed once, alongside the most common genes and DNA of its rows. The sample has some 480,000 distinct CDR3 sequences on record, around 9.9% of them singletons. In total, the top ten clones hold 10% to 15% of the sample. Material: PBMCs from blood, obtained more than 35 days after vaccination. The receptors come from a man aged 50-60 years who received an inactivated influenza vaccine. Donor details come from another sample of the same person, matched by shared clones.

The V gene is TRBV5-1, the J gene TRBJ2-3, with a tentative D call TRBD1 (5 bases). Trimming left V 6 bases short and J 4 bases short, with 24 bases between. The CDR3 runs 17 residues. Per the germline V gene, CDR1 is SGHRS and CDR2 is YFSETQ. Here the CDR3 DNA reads TGCGCCAGCACCCTAGGCCGAATGGGCAGGGAAGCAGATACGCAGTATTTT. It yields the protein CASTLGRMGREADTQYF.

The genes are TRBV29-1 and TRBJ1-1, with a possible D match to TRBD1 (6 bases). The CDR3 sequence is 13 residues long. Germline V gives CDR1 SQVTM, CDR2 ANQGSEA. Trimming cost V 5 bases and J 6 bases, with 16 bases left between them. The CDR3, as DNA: TGCAGCGTTTACCGGGACACAGGGCCTGAAGCTTTCTTT. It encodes CSVYRDTGPEAFF.

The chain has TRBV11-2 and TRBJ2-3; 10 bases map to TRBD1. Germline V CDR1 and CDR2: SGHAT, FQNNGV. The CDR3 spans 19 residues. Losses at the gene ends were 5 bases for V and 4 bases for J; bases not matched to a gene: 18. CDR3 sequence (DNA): TGTGCCAGCAGCCCAAGGACAGGGGGACCCAACAGATCTCCAGATACGCAGTATTTT. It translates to CASSPRTGGPNRSPDTQYF.

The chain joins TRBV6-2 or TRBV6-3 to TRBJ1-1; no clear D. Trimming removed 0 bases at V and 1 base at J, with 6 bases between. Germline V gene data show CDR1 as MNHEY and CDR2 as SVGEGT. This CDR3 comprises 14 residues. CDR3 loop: CASSYSNRNTEAFF. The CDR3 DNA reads TGTGCCAGCAGTTACTCGAATAGGAACACTGAAGCTTTCTTT.

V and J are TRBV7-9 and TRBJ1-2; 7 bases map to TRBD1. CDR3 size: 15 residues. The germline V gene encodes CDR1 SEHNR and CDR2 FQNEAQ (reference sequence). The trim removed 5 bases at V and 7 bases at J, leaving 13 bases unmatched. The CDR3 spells CASSRDRAGRGGYTF. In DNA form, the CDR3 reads TGTGCCAGCAGCCGTGACAGGGCTGGGCGGGGTGGCTACACCTTC.

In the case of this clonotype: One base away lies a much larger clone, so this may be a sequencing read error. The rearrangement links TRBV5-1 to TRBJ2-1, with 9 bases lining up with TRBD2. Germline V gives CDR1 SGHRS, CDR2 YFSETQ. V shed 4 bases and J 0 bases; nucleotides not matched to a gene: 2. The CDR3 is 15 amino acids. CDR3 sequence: CASSGSGGSYNEQFF. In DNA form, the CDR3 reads TGCGCCAGCAGCGGTAGCGGGGGCTCCTACAATGAGCAGTTCTTC.

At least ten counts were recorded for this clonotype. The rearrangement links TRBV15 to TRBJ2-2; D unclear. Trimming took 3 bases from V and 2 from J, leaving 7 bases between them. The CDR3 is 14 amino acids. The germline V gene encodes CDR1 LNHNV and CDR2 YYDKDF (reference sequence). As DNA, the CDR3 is TGTGCCACCAGCAGGAAGGGTAACACCGGGGAGCTGTTTTTT. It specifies CATSRKGNTGELFF.

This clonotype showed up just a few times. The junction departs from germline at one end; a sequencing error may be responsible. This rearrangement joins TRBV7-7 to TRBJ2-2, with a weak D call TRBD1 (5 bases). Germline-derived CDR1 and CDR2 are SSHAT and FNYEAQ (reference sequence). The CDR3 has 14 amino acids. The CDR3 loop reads CASKTDTNTGELFF. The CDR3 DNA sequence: TGTGCTAGCAAGACGGACACGAACACCGGGGAGCTGTTTTTT. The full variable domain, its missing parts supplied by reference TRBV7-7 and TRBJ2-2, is GAGVSQSPRYKVTKRGQDVTLRCDPISSHATLYWYQQALGQGPEFLTYFNYEAQPDKSGLPSDRFSAERPEGSISTLTIQRTEQRDSAMYRCASKTDTNTGELFFGEGSRLTVL.

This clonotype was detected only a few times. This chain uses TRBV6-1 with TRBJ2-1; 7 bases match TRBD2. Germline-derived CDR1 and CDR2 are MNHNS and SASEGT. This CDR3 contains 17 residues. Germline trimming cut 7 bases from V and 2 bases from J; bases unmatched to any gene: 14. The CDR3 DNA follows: TGTGCCAGCAACAGGAGGGGCGGGGGAAGGCCCTACAATGAGCAGTTCTTC. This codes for CASNRRGGGRPYNEQFF.

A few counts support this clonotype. The CDR3 sequence: CASTDRVNTEAFF. The CDR3 DNA is TGCGCCAGCACGGACAGGGTGAACACTGAAGCTTTCTTT. This chain connects TRBV5-1 to TRBJ1-1; 8 nucleotides match TRBD1. The CDR3 runs 13 residues. Germline CDR1 and CDR2: SGHRS and YFSETQ. The trim removed 6 bases at V and 0 bases at J, leaving 1 base unmatched.

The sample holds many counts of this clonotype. CDR3 residues: CAISEWAAGTDTQYF. Here the CDR3 DNA reads TGTGCCATCAGTGAGTGGGCCGCTGGGACAGATACGCAGTATTTT. J is TRBJ2-3 and V is TRBV10-3, with D uncertain. Germline CDR1 reads ENHRY; CDR2 reads SYGVKD. There are 15 residues in the CDR3. The V gene lost 1 base and the J gene lost 3 bases, with 11 bases spanning the gap.

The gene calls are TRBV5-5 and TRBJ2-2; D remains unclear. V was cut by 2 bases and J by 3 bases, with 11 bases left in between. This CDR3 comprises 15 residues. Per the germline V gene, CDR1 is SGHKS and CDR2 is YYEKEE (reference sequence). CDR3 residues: CASSFRRMDTGELFF. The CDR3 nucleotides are TGTGCCAGCAGCTTCCGCAGGATGGACACCGGGGAGCTGTTTTTT.

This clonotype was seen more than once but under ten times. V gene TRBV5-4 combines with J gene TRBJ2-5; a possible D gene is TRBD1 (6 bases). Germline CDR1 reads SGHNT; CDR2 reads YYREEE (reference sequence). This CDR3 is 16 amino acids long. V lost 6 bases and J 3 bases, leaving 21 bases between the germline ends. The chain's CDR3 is CASKKFVTGVEETQYF. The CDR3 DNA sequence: TGTGCCAGCAAAAAGTTCGTGACAGGAGTAGAAGAGACCCAGTACTTC.

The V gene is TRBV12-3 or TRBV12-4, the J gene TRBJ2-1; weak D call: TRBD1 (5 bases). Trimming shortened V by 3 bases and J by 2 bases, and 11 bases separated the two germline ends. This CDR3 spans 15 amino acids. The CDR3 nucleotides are TGTGCCAGCAGTTTGGCAGGGATGGCCTACAATGAGCAGTTCTTC. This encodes CASSLAGMAYNEQFF.

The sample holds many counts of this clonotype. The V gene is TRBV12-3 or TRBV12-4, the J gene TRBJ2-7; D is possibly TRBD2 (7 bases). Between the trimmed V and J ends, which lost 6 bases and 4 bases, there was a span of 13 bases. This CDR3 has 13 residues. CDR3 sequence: CASSRGGGYEQYF. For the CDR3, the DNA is TGTGCCAGCAGCCGCGGGGGCGGGTACGAGCAGTACTTC.

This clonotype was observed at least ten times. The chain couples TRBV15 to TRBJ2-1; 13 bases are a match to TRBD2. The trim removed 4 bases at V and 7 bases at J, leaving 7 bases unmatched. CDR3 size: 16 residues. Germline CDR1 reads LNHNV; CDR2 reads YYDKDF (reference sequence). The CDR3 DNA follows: TGTGCCACCAGCAAGCGACTAGCGGGAGGTTTAAATGAGCAGTTCTTC. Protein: CATSKRLAGGLNEQFF.

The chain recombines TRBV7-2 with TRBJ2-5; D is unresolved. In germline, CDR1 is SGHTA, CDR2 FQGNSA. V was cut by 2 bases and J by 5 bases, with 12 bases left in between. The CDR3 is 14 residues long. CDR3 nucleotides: TGTGCCAGCAGCTTAATGGCAGCCCGGGAGACCCAGTACTTC. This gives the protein CASSLMAARETQYF.

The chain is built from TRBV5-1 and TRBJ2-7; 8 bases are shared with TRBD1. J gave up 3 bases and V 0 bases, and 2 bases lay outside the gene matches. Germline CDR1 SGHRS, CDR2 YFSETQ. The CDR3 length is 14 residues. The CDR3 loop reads CASSLDRGVYEQYF. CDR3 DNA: TGCGCCAGCAGCTTGGACAGGGGGGTCTACGAGCAGTACTTC.

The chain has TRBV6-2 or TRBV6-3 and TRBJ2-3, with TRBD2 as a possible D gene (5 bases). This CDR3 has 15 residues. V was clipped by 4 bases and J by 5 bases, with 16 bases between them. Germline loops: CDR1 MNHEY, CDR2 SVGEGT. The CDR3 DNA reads TGTGCCAGCAGTTCCTTTCGACGGGGATTAGATACGCAGTATTTT. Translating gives CASSSFRRGLDTQYF.

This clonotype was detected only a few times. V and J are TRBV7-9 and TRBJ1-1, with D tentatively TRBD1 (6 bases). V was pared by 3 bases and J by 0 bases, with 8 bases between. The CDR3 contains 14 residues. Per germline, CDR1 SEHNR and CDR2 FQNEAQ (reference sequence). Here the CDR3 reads CASSFRDMNTEAFF. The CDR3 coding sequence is TGTGCCAGCAGCTTCCGGGACATGAACACTGAAGCTTTCTTT.

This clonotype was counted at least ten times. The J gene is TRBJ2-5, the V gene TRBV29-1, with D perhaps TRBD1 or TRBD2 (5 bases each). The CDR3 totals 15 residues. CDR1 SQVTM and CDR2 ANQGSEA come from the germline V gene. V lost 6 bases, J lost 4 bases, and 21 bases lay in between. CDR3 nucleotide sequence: TGCAGCGTAGAAAAACGCCATGGGGGTGCAGAGACCCAGTACTTC. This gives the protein CSVEKRHGGAETQYF.

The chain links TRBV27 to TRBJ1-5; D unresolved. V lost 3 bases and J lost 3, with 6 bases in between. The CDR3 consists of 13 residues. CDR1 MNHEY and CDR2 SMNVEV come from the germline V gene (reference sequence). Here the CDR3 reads CASSFVFNQPQHF. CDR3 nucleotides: TGTGCCAGCAGTTTTGTATTCAATCAGCCCCAGCATTTT.

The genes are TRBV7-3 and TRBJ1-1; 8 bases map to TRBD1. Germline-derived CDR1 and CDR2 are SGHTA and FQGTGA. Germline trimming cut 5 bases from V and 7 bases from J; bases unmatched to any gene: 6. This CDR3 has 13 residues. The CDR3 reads CASSPGQDSEAFF. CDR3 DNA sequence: TGTGCCAGCAGCCCGGGACAGGACAGTGAAGCTTTCTTT.

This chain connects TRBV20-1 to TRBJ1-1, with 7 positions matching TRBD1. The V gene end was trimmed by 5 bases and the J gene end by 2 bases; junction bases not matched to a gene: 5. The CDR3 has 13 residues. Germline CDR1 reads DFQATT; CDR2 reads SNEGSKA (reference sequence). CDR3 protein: CSAQAGGNTEAFF. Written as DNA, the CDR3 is TGCAGTGCTCAGGCAGGGGGAAACACTGAAGCTTTCTTT.

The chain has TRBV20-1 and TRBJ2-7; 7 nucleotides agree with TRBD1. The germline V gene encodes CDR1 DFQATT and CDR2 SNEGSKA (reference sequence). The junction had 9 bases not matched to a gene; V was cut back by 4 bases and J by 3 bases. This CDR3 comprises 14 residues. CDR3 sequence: CSATPGAGGYEQYF. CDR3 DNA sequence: TGCAGTGCTACCCCCGGGGCAGGGGGCTACGAGCAGTACTTC.

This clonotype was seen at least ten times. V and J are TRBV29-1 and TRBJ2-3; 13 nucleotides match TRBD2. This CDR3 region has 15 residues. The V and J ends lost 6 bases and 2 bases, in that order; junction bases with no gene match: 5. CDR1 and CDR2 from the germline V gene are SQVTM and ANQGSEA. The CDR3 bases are TGCAGCGTGGCGGGACTAGCGGGAACCACAGATACGCAGTATTTT. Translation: CSVAGLAGTTDTQYF.

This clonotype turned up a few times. The chain's CDR3 is CASSFRSTGDETQYF. The CDR3 DNA follows: TGTGCCAGCAGCTTCCGCTCGACAGGGGATGAGACCCAGTACTTC. The gene calls are TRBV7-2 and TRBJ2-5, with 8 positions matching TRBD1. Germline V gene sequence: CDR1 SGHTA, CDR2 FQGNSA. This CDR3 is built from 15 residues. V was clipped by 3 bases and J by 5 bases; unmatched bases: 8.

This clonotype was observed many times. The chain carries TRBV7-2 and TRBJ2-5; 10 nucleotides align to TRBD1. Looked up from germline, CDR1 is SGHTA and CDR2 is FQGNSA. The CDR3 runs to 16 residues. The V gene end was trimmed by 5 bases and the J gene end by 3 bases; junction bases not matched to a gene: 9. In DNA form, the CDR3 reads TGTGCCAGCAGCAATAGACAGGGGGCGGGAAAAGAGACCCAGTACTTC. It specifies CASSNRQGAGKETQYF. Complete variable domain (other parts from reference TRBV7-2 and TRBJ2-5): GAGVSQSPSNKVTEKGKDVELRCDPISGHTALYWYRQSLGQGLEFLIYFQGNSAPDKSGLPSDRFSAERTGGSVSTLTIQRTQQEDSAVYLCASSNRQGAGKETQYFGPGTRLLVL.

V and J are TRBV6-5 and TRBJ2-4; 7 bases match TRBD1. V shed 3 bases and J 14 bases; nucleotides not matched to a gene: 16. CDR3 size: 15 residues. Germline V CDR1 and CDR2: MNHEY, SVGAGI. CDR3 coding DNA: TGTGCCAGCAGTTATACCGGGACAGCTGGCCCGATTAAGTACTTC. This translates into CASSYTGTAGPIKYF.